Below are 11 T cell receptor beta chains sequenced from a single sample in a study of CD8 T cells in ankylosing spondylitis. Findings and caveats of the study: It appeared that ankylosing spondylitis blood was characterized by a TCR beta motif of 8 or 9 highly homologous variants.

For these TCRs, the target antigens are not known. TCRdb itself ran the 5' RACE reads through MiXCR, one entry per CDR3 protein. The sample has around 540,000 distinct CDR3 sequences, 9.5% to 15% seen once. The sample was blood, either unsorted or a sorted T cell fraction (not recorded which). All receptors come from a male donor with ankylosing spondylitis.

The chain joins TRBV30 to TRBJ2-1; 12 bases align to TRBD2. This CDR3 has 18 residues. Germline V gene sequence: CDR1 GTSNPN, CDR2 SVGIG (reference sequence). Losses at the gene ends were 0 bases for V and 0 bases for J; bases not matched to a gene: 6. Here the CDR3 reads CAWSVLGLAGNSYNEQFF. CDR3 coding DNA: TGTGCCTGGAGTGTACTAGGACTAGCGGGAAACTCCTACAATGAGCAGTTCTTC.

This clonotype was seen a few times. The rearrangement joins TRBV5-1 to TRBJ1-1, with 9 bases that match TRBD1. Looked up from germline, CDR1 is SGHRS and CDR2 is YFSETQ. The CDR3 totals 15 residues. V shed 3 bases, J shed 0 bases, and the junction held 3 bases outside the gene matches. CDR3 residues: CASSSWDRVNTEAFF. The CDR3 bases are TGCGCCAGCAGCTCCTGGGACAGGGTGAACACTGAAGCTTTCTTT.

The genes are TRBV20-1 and TRBJ2-7, with TRBD2 identical over 8 bases. The CDR3 runs to 14 residues. V shed 3 bases and J 1 base; nucleotides not matched to a gene: 5. The germline gives CDR1 DFQATT, CDR2 SNEGSKA (reference sequence). In nucleotides, the CDR3 is TGCAGTGCTAGCAGACTAGCGTCGTCCTACGAGCAGTACTTC. This sequence encodes CSASRLASSYEQYF.

The rearrangement uses TRBV14 and TRBJ2-1; 7 nucleotides line up with TRBD2. The CDR3 has 16 residues. Germline V lookup: CDR1 SGHDN, CDR2 FVKESK. After removal of 3 bases from V and 0 bases from J, the junction contained 5 bases not matched to a gene. CDR3 loop: CASSQLGGGSYNEQFF. The DNA of the CDR3 is TGTGCCAGCAGCCAGCTCGGCGGGGGCTCCTACAATGAGCAGTTCTTC.

The chain is built from TRBV4-2 and TRBJ1-4, with TRBD1 identical over 7 bases. This CDR3 is 15 amino acids long. Trimming took 4 bases from V and 0 from J; bases not matched to a gene: 2. Germline V gene sequence: CDR1 LGHNA, CDR2 YNFKEQ. CDR3 amino acids: CASSPGGATNEKLFF. The CDR3 nucleotides are TGTGCCAGCAGCCCAGGGGGGGCAACTAATGAAAAACTGTTTTTT.

This chain joins TRBV5-1 and TRBJ2-1; TRBD1 agrees at 11 bases. With 4 bases clipped from V and 7 bases from J, the junction kept 13 bases outside the gene matches. This CDR3 has 17 residues. The germline V gene encodes CDR1 SGHRS and CDR2 YFSETQ. The CDR3 here is CASSLRPGTGGVNEQFF. CDR3 sequence (DNA): TGCGCCAGCAGCCTCCGCCCCGGGACAGGGGGTGTTAATGAGCAGTTCTTC.

This rearrangement joins TRBV7-2 to TRBJ1-2; maybe TRBD1 (6 bases). Germline CDR1 reads SGHTA; CDR2 reads FQGNSA. CDR3 length: 14 amino acids. V was trimmed by 2 bases and J by 4 bases, leaving 11 bases between them. CDR3 sequence reads: CASSLKGEIYGYTF. The CDR3 region has the DNA TGTGCCAGCAGCTTAAAGGGGGAAATCTATGGCTACACCTTC.

The table lists this clonotype with a few counts. This sequence joins TRBV2 and TRBJ2-5; 11 nucleotides agree with TRBD2. The CDR3 sequence is 15 residues long. The J segment lost 7 bases and the V segment lost 5 bases, leaving 9 bases of the junction unmatched. CDR1 is SNHLY, CDR2 FYNNEI, per germline. CDR3 coding DNA: TGTGCCAGCAGTCCGGGACTAGCGGAGGGCGGGACCCAGTACTTC. Protein product: CASSPGLAEGGTQYF.

This clonotype was counted ten times or more. V usage is TRBV20-1 and J usage is TRBJ2-1; TRBD2 matches 14 bases. This CDR3 is 15 amino acids long. CDR1 DFQATT and CDR2 SNEGSKA come from the germline V gene (reference sequence). V was pared by 1 base and J by 7 bases, with 3 bases of the junction left unmatched. Here the CDR3 reads CSARAGTSGRNEQFF. CDR3 nucleotide sequence: TGCAGTGCTAGAGCCGGGACTAGCGGGAGAAATGAGCAGTTCTTC.

CDR3 sequence: CASSVEAAGALGEKLFF. CDR3 nucleotides: TGTGCCAGCAGCGTAGAGGCAGCAGGAGCGTTAGGTGAAAAACTGTTTTTT. The rearrangement joins TRBV9 to TRBJ1-4; unclear D gene. V dropped 0 bases and J dropped 7 bases, with 19 bases sitting between them. CDR1 and CDR2 (germline): SGDLS, YYNGEE. This CDR3 region has 17 residues.

This clonotype was detected a few times. V is TRBV21-1 and J is TRBJ2-7; TRBD1, the table's D call, was not compared with the DNA. TRBV21-1 is listed as a pseudogene. The CDR3 spans 13 residues. DNA for the CDR3: TGTGCCAGCAGCCGCGGACAATGCTACGAGCAGTACTTC. Translated, it gives CASSRGQCYEQYF.